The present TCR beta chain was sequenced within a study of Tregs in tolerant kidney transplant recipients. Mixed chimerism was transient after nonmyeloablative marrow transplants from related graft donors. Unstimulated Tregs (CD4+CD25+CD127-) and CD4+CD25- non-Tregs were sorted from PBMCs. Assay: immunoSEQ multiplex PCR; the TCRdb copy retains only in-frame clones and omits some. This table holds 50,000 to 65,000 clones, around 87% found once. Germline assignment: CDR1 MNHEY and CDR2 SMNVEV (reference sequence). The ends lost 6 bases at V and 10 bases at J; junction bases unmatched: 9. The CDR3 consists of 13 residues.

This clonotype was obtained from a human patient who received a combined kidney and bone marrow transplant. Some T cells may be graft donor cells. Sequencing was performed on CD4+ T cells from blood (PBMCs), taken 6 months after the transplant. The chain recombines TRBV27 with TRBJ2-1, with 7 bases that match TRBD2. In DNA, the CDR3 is TGTGCCAGCAGGAGGGAGGGTATACCCGAGCAGTTCTTC. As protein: CASRREGIPEQFF.